This TCR beta chain comes out of a study of cytomegalovirus exposure and HLA in healthy donors. Looking at the study overall: An earlier analysis found some 100 million unique TCR beta sequences from approximately 200 million T cells. Study-wide findings and caveats: The study recorded 160 or so TCR beta chains that were cytomegalovirus-associated.

The PCR employed 60 Vbeta primers together with 13 Jbeta primers. The data were produced by immunoSEQ multiplex PCR, yet TCRdb's version contains in-frame clones alone and is incomplete. This sample carries around 76,000 clones, 65% to 75% of them seen once, and the ten largest clones take 16%. About this clone itself: Its antigen is currently unknown.

V shed 5 bases, J shed 3 bases, and the junction held 8 bases outside the gene matches. The CDR3 covers 15 residues. CDR1 SGHRS and CDR2 YFSETQ come from the germline V gene. Donors were nominally healthy when sampled, though unrecorded immune exposures were likely. This TCR was sampled from a woman aged 40 to 50 in good health and CMV-seropositive. The chain links TRBV5-1 to TRBJ1-5; 7 bases line up with TRBD1. Sequences were obtained from PBMCs. The CDR3 spells CASRAGTAYNQPQHF. In nucleotides, the CDR3 is TGCGCCAGCAGGGCCGGGACAGCCTACAATCAGCCCCAGCATTTT.